This TCR beta chain was recorded in a study of shared clonotypes between healthy human individuals. From germline, CDR1 is SEHNR and CDR2 FQNEAQ (reference sequence). This CDR3 region has 16 residues. The V end lost 4 bases, the J end lost 5 bases, and 18 bases lay between the germline ends. Negatively enriched CD4+ T cells were divided by CD45RA into naive and memory. The method was immunoSEQ multiplex PCR; TCRdb's version includes in-frame clones alone and lacks a portion of them. The sample consists of about a million clones, 70% to 80% of them appearing once. The TCR sequence derives from a man aged 18 to 30 in good health. Some clones in this sample may be carry-over from other donors' samples. The sequenced material came from memory CD4+ T cells from PBMCs. Subset meaning: CD45RA-negative fraction. The V gene is TRBV7-9, the J gene TRBJ2-1; D may be TRBD1 (6 bases). This CDR3 is CASSSVGQGIHNEQFF. The CDR3 nucleotides read TGTGCCAGCAGCTCCGTGGGTCAGGGGATCCACAATGAGCAGTTCTTC.